This T cell receptor beta chain derives from a study of shared clonotypes between healthy human individuals. As originally analysed: Sequence data from immunoSEQ were junction-only and lacked quality scores; consequently, filtering differed. Libraries were prepared by immunoSEQ multiplex PCR; TCRdb keeps only in-frame clonotypes and omits some of them. For V, J and clone size, that table is used; D and trimming come from the DNA. The table has approximately 640,000 clones, 90% seen once. General study points: Depth of sequencing was expected to influence donor clonotype sharing. Naive subsets typically showed greater estimated richness than memory subsets.

For this clone: Antigen unknown.

Donors included only healthy HIV-negative adults lacking recent acute infections or vaccinations. The clonotype originates from a young man in good health. Some clones in this sample may be carry-over from other donors' samples. Sequencing was done on a sample of memory CD8+ T cells from PBMCs. Subset here: CD45RO+ cells pooled with CCR7-negative TemRA cells.

CDR3 nucleotides: TGTGCCAGCACCCGGACGAGGGGAGAGACCCAGTACTTC. As protein: CASTRTRGETQYF. The J gene is TRBJ2-5, the V gene TRBV28, with D possibly being TRBD1 or TRBD2 (5 bases each). V was shortened by 7 bases and J by 4 bases, with 13 bases between the two germline ends. In germline, CDR1 is MDHEN, CDR2 SYDVKM. CDR3 size: 13 residues.